This entry lists 15 T cell receptor beta chains sequenced from one sample in a study of control samples from healthy donors and cancer patients. TCRdb keeps only in-frame clones here, not all; method: immunoSEQ multiplex PCR. The table records about 97,000 clones, about 92% of them present only once. The sample consisted of blood. Receptors originate from a woman aged 18-35 years in good health.

This chain joins TRBV5-1 and TRBJ2-2; TRBD2 is a possible D gene (6 bases). This CDR3 is built from 14 residues. The germline V gene encodes CDR1 SGHRS and CDR2 YFSETQ. Trimming removed 4 bases at V and 3 bases at J, with 10 bases between. CDR3 sequence: CASSVGGYTGELFF. In DNA form, the CDR3 reads TGCGCCAGCAGCGTTGGGGGGTACACCGGGGAGCTGTTTTTT.

This clone was picked up many times. This CDR3 is also generated by other DNA sequences in the sample. The gene calls are TRBV6-1 and TRBJ1-4; TRBD1 agrees at 7 bases. The CDR3 consists of 14 residues. V shed 1 base, J shed 7 bases, and the junction held 3 bases outside the gene matches. In germline, CDR1 is MNHNS, CDR2 SASEGT. In DNA, the CDR3 is TGTGCCAGCAGTGAAGGACAGGGTTTTGAAAAACTGTTTTTT. Protein product: CASSEGQGFEKLFF.

The chain uses TRBV21-1 and TRBJ2-1; the listed D gene, TRBD2, was not tested against the DNA. TRBV21-1 is a pseudogene segment. The CDR3 spans 17 residues. The CDR3 bases are TGTGCCAGCAGCAAAGTGGGACTAGCGGGAGGGCCCAATGAGCAGTTCTTC. It codes for CASSKVGLAGGPNEQFF.

The CDR3 loop is CASSLIPVQGSNQPQHF. CDR3 sequence (DNA): TGTGCCAGCAGTCTAATCCCCGTTCAGGGGAGCAATCAGCCCCAGCATTTT. V usage is TRBV27 and J usage is TRBJ1-5; possibly TRBD1 for D (6 bases). CDR3 length: 17 residues. Germline V CDR1 and CDR2: MNHEY, SMNVEV (reference sequence). Trimming took off 5 bases at V and 1 base at J, with 18 bases between the two ends.

The chain joins TRBV10-3 to TRBJ1-3, with D tentatively TRBD1 (5 bases). Germline CDR1 and CDR2: ENHRY and SYGVKD. V was cut by 9 bases and J by 7 bases, with 16 bases left in between. CDR3 length equals 13 residues. This CDR3 reads CAISGTNVNTIYF. As DNA, the CDR3 is TGTGCCATTAGCGGGACCAACGTCAACACCATATATTTT.

The genes are TRBV6-4 and TRBJ2-2, with D possibly being TRBD2 (6 bases). Trimming pared 2 bases from V and 6 bases from J, leaving 7 bases between. CDR1 MRHNA and CDR2 SNTAGT come from the germline V gene. This CDR3 spans 13 amino acids. CDR3 sequence reads: CASSDGGSGELFF. CDR3 sequence (DNA): TGTGCCAGCAGTGACGGGGGGTCCGGGGAGCTGTTTTTT.

The chain recombines TRBV7-2 with TRBJ2-2; 15 nucleotides match TRBD2. The CDR3 is made up of 19 amino acids. Germline V CDR1 and CDR2: SGHTA, FQGNSA. Losses at the gene ends were 6 bases for V and 4 bases for J; bases not matched to a gene: 12. The CDR3 loop is CASRSFGTSGRRRTGELFF. CDR3 nucleotides: TGTGCCAGCAGATCCTTTGGGACTAGCGGGAGGCGCCGCACCGGGGAGCTGTTTTTT.

Details on this clone: Other DNA variants within this sample encode the same CDR3. The chain employs TRBV5-4 and TRBJ2-5; 8 bases are a match to TRBD2. The V gene's germline CDR1 is SGHNT and CDR2 YYREEE (reference sequence). This CDR3 is 14 amino acids long. Trimming cost V 6 bases and J 5 bases; bases outside gene matches: 9. The CDR3 DNA follows: TGTGCCAGCACCCAAGCGGGGGCGTATGAGACCCAGTACTTC. Translated, it gives CASTQAGAYETQYF.

CDR3 sequence: CASSPDRAREKLFF. CDR3 DNA sequence: TGTGCCAGCAGCCCGGACAGGGCTCGCGAAAAACTGTTTTTT. The chain carries TRBV11-2 and TRBJ1-4; 8 positions agree with TRBD1. The V gene end was trimmed by 5 bases and the J gene end by 8 bases; junction bases not matched to a gene: 7. The CDR3 loop spans 14 amino acids. Germline CDR1 is SGHAT and CDR2 is FQNNGV.

V gene TRBV4-3 combines with J gene TRBJ2-2; no firm D call. CDR1 and CDR2 from the germline V gene are LGHNA and YSLEER. Trimming shortened V by 1 base and J by 8 bases, and 17 bases separated the two germline ends. This CDR3 is built from 16 residues. The CDR3 DNA follows: TGCGCCAGCAGCCAAGGTCCGGGTATCGCCGCGGGGGAGCTGTTTTTT. It translates to CASSQGPGIAAGELFF.

Comment on this clone: At one end, the junction sequence differs from germline, possibly due to a read error. The V and J genes are TRBV27 and TRBJ1-6; TRBD1 matches 7 bases. The germline gives CDR1 MNHEY, CDR2 SMNVEV (reference sequence). The CDR3 length is 15 residues. CDR3 sequence: CASSLSTGIRSPLHF. CDR3 DNA: TGTGCCAGCAGTCTATCGACAGGGATACGATCACCCCTCCACTTT.

The J gene is TRBJ2-5, the V gene TRBV19, with 12 bases aligning to TRBD2. The CDR3 totals 16 residues. The V gene's germline CDR1 is LNHDA and CDR2 SQIVND (reference sequence). V lost 4 bases and J lost 7; bases outside the gene matches: 10. Here the CDR3 DNA reads TGTGCCAGTAGTACTCCGAGACTAGCGGGAGAGGGGACCCAGTACTTC. Its translation is CASSTPRLAGEGTQYF.

This chain uses TRBV7-9 with TRBJ2-4, with 8 bases matching TRBD2. The CDR3 consists of 19 residues. The germline gives CDR1 SEHNR, CDR2 FQNEAQ (reference sequence). The V gene end was trimmed by 1 base and the J gene end by 8 bases; junction bases not matched to a gene: 19. In DNA, the CDR3 is TGTGCCAGCAGCTTAGTGGGTCGGGGGGGAAACGCCCACCGGGACATTCAGTACTTC. Its protein product is CASSLVGRGGNAHRDIQYF. The whole variable domain, remainder taken from reference TRBV7-9 and TRBJ2-4, is DTGVSQNPRHKITKRGQNVTFRCDPISEHNRLYWYRQTLGQGPEFLTYFQNEAQLEKSRLLSDRFSAERPKGSFSTLEIQRTEQGDSAMYLCASSLVGRGGNAHRDIQYFGAGTRLSVL.

This sequence joins TRBV5-4 and TRBJ2-1, with TRBD1 matching 7 bases. The CDR3 spans 16 residues. Germline V gives CDR1 SGHNT, CDR2 YYREEE (reference sequence). The trim removed 6 bases at V and 5 bases at J, leaving 14 bases unmatched. CDR3 sequence reads: CASTPSLRQGNNEQFF. DNA of the CDR3: TGTGCCAGCACCCCTTCCCTAAGACAGGGTAACAATGAGCAGTTCTTC.

The chain has TRBV24-1 and TRBJ1-2, with 9 nucleotides matching TRBD1. The V gene end was trimmed by 7 bases and the J gene end by 8 bases; junction bases not matched to a gene: 4. This CDR3 is 12 amino acids long. Germline CDR1 KGHDR, CDR2 SFDVKD. The DNA of the CDR3 is TGTGCCACCAGATCGGACAGGGGAGGCTACACCTTC. Translating it yields CATRSDRGGYTF.